This is a list of T cell receptor beta chains from one sample in a study of identical twins. TCRdb itself ran the 5' RACE reads through MiXCR, one entry per CDR3 protein. The data show around 510,000 distinct CDR3 sequences, approximately 14% seen once. This same sample was also part of a study on yellow fever vaccine responses in identical twins.

The material sequenced was CD4+ T cells sorted from blood. The receptors shown here come from a woman under 30 in good health. Both conserved end residues are part of each CDR3. Each record gives: D gene, clone size, V gene, J gene, CDR3 DNA, CDR3 protein. D genes are given only for firm matches. Some rows have no size entry. The others give once, few or many, or a class for an expanded clone.

>TRBD2|.|TRBV30|TRBJ2-1
TGTGCCTGGCACCTCGGGACTAGCGCTAATGAGCAGTTCTTC
CAWHLGTSANEQFF
>.|few|TRBV4-1|TRBJ1-6
TGCGCCAGCAGTCGCACTGGGATCGGGGCCCTCCACTTT
CASSRTGIGALHF
>.|many|TRBV5-1|TRBJ2-7
TGCGCCAGCATTCCGGGACCAGGAGACCGCGAGCAGTACTTC
CASIPGPGDREQYF
>.|few|TRBV6-2/TRBV6-3|TRBJ2-3
TGTGCCAGCAGCGCCTGGAGGGGAGACACAGATACGCAGTATTTT
CASSAWRGDTDTQYF
>.|.|TRBV6-5|TRBJ2-7
TGTGCCAGCACCGGACTGCCGGGCGAGCAGTACTTC
CASTGLPGEQYF
>.|once|TRBV29-1|TRBJ2-3
TGCAGCGTTGAACGCCAGGCCATAGATACGCAGTATTTT
CSVERQAIDTQYF
>.|many|TRBV7-2|TRBJ2-7
TGTGCCAGCAGCTTAGGACGGACAGTTCCCTTGGAGTACTTC
CASSLGRTVPLEYF
>TRBD2|many|TRBV25-1|TRBJ2-1
TGTGCCAGCAGCCGAGGAGGGACTAGCGGGGAGCAGTTCTTC
CASSRGGTSGEQFF
>.|many|TRBV7-2|TRBJ1-1
TGTGCCAGCAGCTTAAGGACGGGACTGAACACTGAAGCTTTCTTT
CASSLRTGLNTEAFF
>.|many|TRBV18|TRBJ2-7
TGTGCCAGCTCACCCCTGGTCCAGGGGAGCTCCTACGAGCAGTACTTC
CASSPLVQGSSYEQYF
>.|once|TRBV5-1|TRBJ2-2
TGCGCCAGCAGCTTGGTTCTGGGCGGGGAGCTGTTTTTT
CASSLVLGGELFF
>TRBD2|.|TRBV6-2/TRBV6-3|TRBJ2-2
TGTGCCAGCCAGCGGGGCGGGGAGCTGTTTTTT
CASQRGGELFF
>TRBD2|.|TRBV6-2/TRBV6-3|TRBJ2-7
TGTGCCAGCAAGATGGGAGGGCCGTCCTACGAGCAGTACTTC
CASKMGGPSYEQYF
>.|.|TRBV2|TRBJ2-2
TGTGCCAGCAGTGAGGGGGGGCGCGGGGAGCTGTTTTTT
CASSEGGRGELFF
>.|few|TRBV11-2|TRBJ2-2
TGTGCCAGCAGCCCGCGAGGAGATGGCACCGGGGAGCTGTTTTTT
CASSPRGDGTGELFF
>.|.|TRBV29-1|TRBJ2-5
TGCAGCGTTGAAGATCCTGCAGGGCGAGAGACCCAGTACTTC
CSVEDPAGRETQYF
>.|few|TRBV12-3/TRBV12-4|TRBJ2-1
TGTGCCAGCAGTGTCCGTAACAATGAGCAGTTCTTC
CASSVRNNEQFF
>.|many|TRBV12-3/TRBV12-4|TRBJ2-1
TGTGCCAGCAGTTCAGGACGTGAGCAGTTCTTC
CASSSGREQFF
>.|.|TRBV28|TRBJ1-2
TGTGCCAGCAGCTTTCCTATTAAAGGGGGTTACGACTATGGCTACACCTTC
CASSFPIKGGYDYGYTF
>.|few|TRBV9|TRBJ1-1
TGTGCCAGCAGCGTAGGGACACCCACCTCGGAAGCTTTCTTT
CASSVGTPTSEAFF
>.|.|TRBV9|TRBJ2-5
TGTGCCAGCAGCGTGGGGAATAGCGCGGAGACCCAGTACTTC
CASSVGNSAETQYF
>.|.|TRBV6-5|TRBJ2-7
TGTGCCAGCAGCTACATTCGACAGACCTCTTGGGACGAGCAGTACTTC
CASSYIRQTSWDEQYF
>.|.|TRBV29-1|TRBJ2-1
TGCAGCGTCCCCGGGGGAGCGGAATTCTTC
CSVPGGAEFF
>.|.|TRBV28|TRBJ2-2
TGTGCCAGCAGTTTACCAGGGTCATACACCGGGGAGCTGTTTTTT
CASSLPGSYTGELFF
>TRBD1|few|TRBV29-1|TRBJ2-5
TGCAGCGTGAACCGGGACAGCCAAAACCAAGAGACCCAGTACTTC
CSVNRDSQNQETQYF
>.|few|TRBV12-3/TRBV12-4|TRBJ2-3
TGTGCCAGCAGTTTAGGGAAGCCTGGGGGTACGCAGTATTTT
CASSLGKPGGTQYF
>TRBD1|many|TRBV20-1|TRBJ1-1
TGCAGTGCTCCACGGACAGGGGGCACTGAAGCTTTCTTT
CSAPRTGGTEAFF
>.|.|TRBV7-3|TRBJ2-5
TGTGCCAGCAGCTTGTCAAGTAGCGAGGGGCAAGAGACCCAGTACTTC
CASSLSSSEGQETQYF
>.|few|TRBV5-1|TRBJ1-2
TGCGCCAGCAGCCCGCGGGGTTGGGGAAACCGGGACTATGGCTACACCTTC
CASSPRGWGNRDYGYTF
>.|.|TRBV20-1|TRBJ2-3
TGCAGTGCTAGAGATAACGGACACGGGGGCAGTACGCAGTATTTT
CSARDNGHGGSTQYF
>TRBD1|many|TRBV3-1|TRBJ1-4
TGTGCCAGCAGCCAACGGACAGGGTCCGGTAATGAAAAACTGTTTTTT
CASSQRTGSGNEKLFF
>.|few|TRBV24-1|TRBJ2-1
TGTGCCACCCAGAGGGACTCCTACAATGAGCAGTTCTTC
CATQRDSYNEQFF
>.|few|TRBV12-3/TRBV12-4|TRBJ2-3
TGTGCCAGCAGTTTAATTAGGGATACGCAGTATTTT
CASSLIRDTQYF
>.|.|TRBV7-2|TRBJ2-5
TGTGCCAGCAGTAAAGACGGGTTCCACAGGGAGACCCAGTACTTC
CASSKDGFHRETQYF
>TRBD2|.|TRBV28|TRBJ2-7
TGTGCCAGCAGTTTGTCTCTAGCGGGTACCTACGAGCAGTACTTC
CASSLSLAGTYEQYF
>.|few|TRBV20-1|TRBJ2-3
TGCAGTGCTCCGTCGGGACGGGTGGATACGCAGTATTTT
CSAPSGRVDTQYF
>TRBD1|few|TRBV12-3/TRBV12-4|TRBJ1-6
TGTGCCAGCAGTTTCGACAGGGACTATAATTCACCCCTCCACTTT
CASSFDRDYNSPLHF
>.|few|TRBV15|TRBJ2-5
TGTGCCACCAGCAGACCAACCGCCAGGGGCCAAGAGACCCAGTACTTC
CATSRPTARGQETQYF
>TRBD1|few|TRBV7-9|TRBJ2-1
TGTGCCAGCAGCTTATTTGTGGGACAGGGCCCCTATGAGCAGTTCTTC
CASSLFVGQGPYEQFF
>.|.|TRBV20-1|TRBJ2-7
TGCTGTGCTAGTGTCCTCAGGGAAAAGGGCTACGAGCAGTACTTC
CCASVLREKGYEQYF
>TRBD1|few|TRBV20-1|TRBJ2-5
TGCAGTGCTAGGGGACAGGGGCGTAAAGAGACCCAGTACTTC
CSARGQGRKETQYF
>TRBD2|few|TRBV12-3/TRBV12-4|TRBJ2-1
TGTGCCAGCAGAAAAGAAACTAGCGGGCCCTACAATGAGCAGTTCTTC
CASRKETSGPYNEQFF
>TRBD2|.|TRBV29-1|TRBJ2-3
TGCAGCGTTGATAAGACTAGCGGGAGCCCAGATACGCAGTATTTT
CSVDKTSGSPDTQYF
>.|few|TRBV20-1|TRBJ1-4
TGCAGCATCATCGGGCCGGATAATGAAAAACTGTTTTTT
CSIIGPDNEKLFF
>.|.|TRBV6-5|TRBJ2-4
TGTGCCAGCAGTTACTCATCGGACAGTCCCATTCAGTACTTC
CASSYSSDSPIQYF
>TRBD2|many|TRBV24-1|TRBJ2-2
TGTGCCACCAGTGCCGCGGGAGGTGCCGGGGAGCTGTTTTTT
CATSAAGGAGELFF
>.|many|TRBV10-2|TRBJ1-1
TGCGCCAGCCGGACCCCCCGTCGGGACACTGAAGCTTTCTTT
CASRTPRRDTEAFF
>.|many|TRBV20-1|TRBJ2-1
TGCAGTGCTACTCCAGACTTCAATGAGCAGTTCTTC
CSATPDFNEQFF
>TRBD1|many|TRBV12-3/TRBV12-4|TRBJ1-1
TGTGCCAGCAGCCCGGGGACAGGATTGAACACTGAAGCTTTCTTT
CASSPGTGLNTEAFF
>.|.|TRBV7-2|TRBJ1-5
TGTGCCAGCAGCTTAGCTACCAGAGATAGCAATCAGCCCCAGCATTTT
CASSLATRDSNQPQHF
>.|.|TRBV5-1|TRBJ2-1
TGCGCCAGCAGCACCGACAGCAATGAGCAGTTCTTC
CASSTDSNEQFF
>.|.|TRBV28|TRBJ1-2
TGTGCCAGCAGTATCACTGTTAACTATGGCTACACCTTC
CASSITVNYGYTF
>TRBD2|few|TRBV4-3|TRBJ2-1
TGCGCCAGCAGCCAAGAACTAGCGGGAGGGTCCAATGAGCAGTTCTTC
CASSQELAGGSNEQFF
>.|few|TRBV6-5|TRBJ2-7
TGTGCCAGCAGTTACTCAGGAGGGGGAACTTACGAGCAGTACTTC
CASSYSGGGTYEQYF
>TRBD1|few|TRBV7-8|TRBJ1-4
TGTGCCAGCAGCTTACAGACAGGGAGATTCTTCAGCGAAAAACTGTTTTTT
CASSLQTGRFFSEKLFF
>.|few|TRBV4-1|TRBJ2-5
TGCGCCAGCAGCCAAGAGCAGCGGCGAGAGCCCCAGTACTTC
CASSQEQRREPQYF
>.|.|TRBV28|TRBJ2-4
TGTGCCAGCAGTGGACACGATCTAGCCAAAAACATTCAGTACTTC
CASSGHDLAKNIQYF
>.|many|TRBV5-1|TRBJ2-3
TGCGCCAGCAGCTTGGTAGGATACACAGATACGCAGTATTTT
CASSLVGYTDTQYF
>TRBD2|few|TRBV29-1|TRBJ2-1
TGCAGCGTTGCCCGGGACTACCATGAGCAGTTCTTC
CSVARDYHEQFF